This entry concerns a single T cell receptor beta chain. Its specificity is unknown. This CDR3 has 13 residues. The germline CDR1 and CDR2 sequences are MNHEY and SVGAGI. V lost 2 bases and J lost 4, with 9 bases in between. Amplification of TCR beta CDR3 regions used RNA as the template. The study used the HTBI primer set for a first-round RT-PCR of the TCR CDR3. MiXCR, applied by TCRdb to the multiplex PCR reads, yields one record per CDR3 protein. Of roughly 380,000 distinct CDR3 sequences in the sample, 18% were seen once. This record comes from a study of T cells in Graves' hyperthyroidism and ophthalmopathy. Whole-study context: Peripheral blood was collected at initial diagnosis, before any treatment. Study conclusions and caveats: Blood also showed most of the thyroid clonotypes that were expanded above 0.001. A model of 13 V-J features distinguished ophthalmopathy from stable hyperthyroidism.

The study included ophthalmopathy patients with Clinical Activity Score at least 3, NOSPECS grade at least 4 and duration under 3 months. The chain employs TRBV6-5 and TRBJ2-7; a weak D match, TRBD1 (5 bases). Source material: blood. The receptor's source is a woman in her forties with Graves' ophthalmopathy. CDR3 coding DNA: TGTGCCAGCAGTTACATGGGGCAGTACGAGCAGTACTTC. Translating gives CASSYMGQYEQYF.